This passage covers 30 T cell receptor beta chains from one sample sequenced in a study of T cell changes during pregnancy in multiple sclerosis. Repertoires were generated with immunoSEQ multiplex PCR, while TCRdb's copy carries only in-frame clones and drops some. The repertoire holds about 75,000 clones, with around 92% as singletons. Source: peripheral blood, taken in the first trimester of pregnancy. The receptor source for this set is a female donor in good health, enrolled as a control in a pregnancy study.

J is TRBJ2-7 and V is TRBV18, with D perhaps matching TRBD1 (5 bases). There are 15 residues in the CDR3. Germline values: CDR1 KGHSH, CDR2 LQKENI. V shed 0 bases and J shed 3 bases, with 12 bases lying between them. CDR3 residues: CASSPPVSTDYEQYF. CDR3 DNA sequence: TGTGCCAGCTCACCACCGGTTTCGACAGACTACGAGCAGTACTTC. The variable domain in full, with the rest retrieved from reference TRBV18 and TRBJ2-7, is NAGVMQNPRHLVRRRGQEARLRCSPMKGHSHVYWYRQLPEEGLKFMVYLQKENIIDESGMPKERFSAEFPKEGPSILRIQQVVRGDSAAYFCASSPPVSTDYEQYFGPGTRLTVT.

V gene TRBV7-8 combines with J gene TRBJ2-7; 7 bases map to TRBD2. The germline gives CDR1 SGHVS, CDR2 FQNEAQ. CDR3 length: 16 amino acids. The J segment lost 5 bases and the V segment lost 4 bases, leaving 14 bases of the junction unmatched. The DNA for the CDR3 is TGTGCCAGCAGCTCCCGGCTAGCGGTGGGGGGGAACGAGCAGTACTTC. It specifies CASSSRLAVGGNEQYF.

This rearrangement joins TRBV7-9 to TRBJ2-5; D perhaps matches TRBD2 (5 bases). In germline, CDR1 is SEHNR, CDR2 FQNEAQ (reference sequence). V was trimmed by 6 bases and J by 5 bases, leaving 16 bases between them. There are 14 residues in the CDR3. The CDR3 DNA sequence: TGTGCCAGCAGTCAATTACTAGGAGAGGAGACCCAGTACTTC. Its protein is CASSQLLGEETQYF.

DNA of the CDR3: TGTGCCAGCAGTTCCGGAGACTCTGGAAACACCATATATTTT. Protein sequence: CASSSGDSGNTIYF. The rearrangement uses TRBV28 and TRBJ1-3; D gene ambiguous. CDR1 is MDHEN and CDR2 is SYDVKM in the germline V gene. The ends were cut back, 4 bases at V and 0 bases at J, with 7 bases in the middle. This CDR3 has 14 amino acids.

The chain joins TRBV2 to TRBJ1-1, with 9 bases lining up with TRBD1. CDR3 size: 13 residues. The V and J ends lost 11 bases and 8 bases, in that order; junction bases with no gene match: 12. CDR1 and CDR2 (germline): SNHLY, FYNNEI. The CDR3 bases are TGTGCCGGGGGGGGACAGGGAGCTTTCGAAGCTTTCTTT. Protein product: CAGGGQGAFEAFF.

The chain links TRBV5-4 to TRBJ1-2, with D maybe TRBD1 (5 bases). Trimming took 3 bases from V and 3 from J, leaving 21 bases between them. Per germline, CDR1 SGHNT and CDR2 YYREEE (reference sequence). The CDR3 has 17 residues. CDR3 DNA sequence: TGTGCCAGCAGCTCCCCGGGACTCTCAAGGGCGGACTATGGCTACACCTTC. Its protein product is CASSSPGLSRADYGYTF.

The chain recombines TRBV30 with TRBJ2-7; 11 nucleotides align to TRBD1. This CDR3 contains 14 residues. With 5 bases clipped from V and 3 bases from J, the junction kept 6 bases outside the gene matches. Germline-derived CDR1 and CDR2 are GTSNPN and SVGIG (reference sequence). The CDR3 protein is CAWDGTGGLYEQYF. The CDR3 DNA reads TGTGCCTGGGATGGGACAGGGGGTCTCTACGAGCAGTACTTC. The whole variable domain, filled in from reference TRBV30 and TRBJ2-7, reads SQTIHQWPATLVQPVGSPLSLECTVEGTSNPNLYWYRQAAGRGLQLLFYSVGIGQISSEVPQNLSASRPQDRQFILSSKKLLLSDSGFYLCAWDGTGGLYEQYFGPGTRLTVT.

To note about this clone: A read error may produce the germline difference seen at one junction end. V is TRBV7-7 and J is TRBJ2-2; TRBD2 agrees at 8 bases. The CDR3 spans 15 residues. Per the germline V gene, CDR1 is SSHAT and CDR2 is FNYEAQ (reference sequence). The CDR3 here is CASSFSGSSTGELFF. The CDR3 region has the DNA TGTGCTAGCAGCTTCAGCGGGAGCTCGACCGGGGAGCTGTTTTTT. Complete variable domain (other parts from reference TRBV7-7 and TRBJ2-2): GAGVSQSPRYKVTKRGQDVTLRCDPISSHATLYWYQQALGQGPEFLTYFNYEAQPDKSGLPSDRFSAERPEGSISTLTIQRTEQRDSAMYRCASSFSGSSTGELFFGEGSRLTVL.

The CDR3 sequence is CASSHLRTDHSNQPQHF. The CDR3 nucleotides read TGTGCCAGCAGCCACCTCAGGACAGACCATAGCAATCAGCCCCAGCATTTT. The J gene is TRBJ1-5, the V gene TRBV5-6; D may be TRBD1 (6 bases). Looked up from germline, CDR1 is SGHDT and CDR2 is YYEEEE. CDR3 length equals 17 residues. The V end lost 4 bases, the J end lost 0 bases, and 17 bases lay between the germline ends.

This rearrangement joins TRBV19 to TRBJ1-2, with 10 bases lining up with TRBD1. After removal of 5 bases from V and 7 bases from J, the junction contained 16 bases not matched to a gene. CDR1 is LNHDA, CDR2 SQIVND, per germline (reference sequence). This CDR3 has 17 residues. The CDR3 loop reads CASSPRGQGSLLGGYTF. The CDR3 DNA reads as TGTGCCAGTAGTCCAAGGGGACAGGGGTCCCTTTTGGGTGGCTACACCTTC.

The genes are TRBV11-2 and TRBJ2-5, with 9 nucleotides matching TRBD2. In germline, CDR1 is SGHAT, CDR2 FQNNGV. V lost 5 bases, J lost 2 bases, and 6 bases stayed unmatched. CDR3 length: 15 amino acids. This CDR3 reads CASSPGLALQETQYF. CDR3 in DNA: TGTGCCAGCAGCCCAGGACTAGCGTTGCAAGAGACCCAGTACTTC.

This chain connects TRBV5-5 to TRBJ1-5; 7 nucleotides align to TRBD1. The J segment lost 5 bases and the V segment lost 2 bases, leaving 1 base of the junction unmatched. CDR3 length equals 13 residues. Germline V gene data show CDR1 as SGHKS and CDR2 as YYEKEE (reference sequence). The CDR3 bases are TGTGCCAGCAGCTTACAGGGGCATCAGCCCCAGCATTTT. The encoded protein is CASSLQGHQPQHF.

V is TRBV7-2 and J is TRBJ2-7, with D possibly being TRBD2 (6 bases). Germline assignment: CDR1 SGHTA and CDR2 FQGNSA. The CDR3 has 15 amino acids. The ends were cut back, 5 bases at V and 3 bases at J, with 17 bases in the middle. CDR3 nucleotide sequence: TGTGCCAGCAGCCAAGGGACTTCTTCCCTCTACGAGCAGTACTTC. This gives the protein CASSQGTSSLYEQYF.

The CDR3 here is CASSYGHLVQGELFF. In DNA, the CDR3 is TGTGCCAGCAGTTACGGCCACCTGGTCCAGGGGGAGCTGTTTTTT. The chain is built from TRBV6-5 and TRBJ2-2; no definite D call. The CDR3 runs 15 residues. The germline V gene has CDR1 MNHEY and CDR2 SVGAGI. V was cut by 2 bases and J by 8 bases, with 15 bases left in between.

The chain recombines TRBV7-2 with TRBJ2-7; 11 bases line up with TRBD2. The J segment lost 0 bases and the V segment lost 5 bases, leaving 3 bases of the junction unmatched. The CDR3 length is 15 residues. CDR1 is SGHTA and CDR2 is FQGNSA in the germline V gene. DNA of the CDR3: TGTGCCAGCAGCAATAGCGGGAGGGCCTCCTACGAGCAGTACTTC. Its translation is CASSNSGRASYEQYF.

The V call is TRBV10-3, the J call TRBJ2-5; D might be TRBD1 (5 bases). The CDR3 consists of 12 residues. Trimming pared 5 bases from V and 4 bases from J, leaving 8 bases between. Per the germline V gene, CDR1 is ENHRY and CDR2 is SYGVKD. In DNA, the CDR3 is TGTGCCATCAGTCCAGGGCGAGAGACCCAGTACTTC. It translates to CAISPGRETQYF.

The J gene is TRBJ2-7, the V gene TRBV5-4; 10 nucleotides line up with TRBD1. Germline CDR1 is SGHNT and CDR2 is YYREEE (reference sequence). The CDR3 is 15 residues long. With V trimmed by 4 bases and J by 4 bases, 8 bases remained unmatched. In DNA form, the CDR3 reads TGTGCCAGCAGCCAACCGGGACAGGGGTTTTACGAGCAGTACTTC. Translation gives CASSQPGQGFYEQYF.

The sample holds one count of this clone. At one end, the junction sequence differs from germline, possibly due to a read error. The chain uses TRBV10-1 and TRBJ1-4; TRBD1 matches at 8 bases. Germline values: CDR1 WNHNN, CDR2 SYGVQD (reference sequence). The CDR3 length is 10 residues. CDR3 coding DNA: TGCGCCAGCACTGGACAGGGAACTGTTTTT. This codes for CASTGQGTVF.

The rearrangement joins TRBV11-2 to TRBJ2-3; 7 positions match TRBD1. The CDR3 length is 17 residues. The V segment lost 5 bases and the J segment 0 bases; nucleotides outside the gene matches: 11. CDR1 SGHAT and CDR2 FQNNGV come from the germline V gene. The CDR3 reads CASSPGQVVISTDTQYF. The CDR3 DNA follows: TGTGCCAGCAGCCCCGGACAGGTTGTTATCAGCACAGATACGCAGTATTTT.

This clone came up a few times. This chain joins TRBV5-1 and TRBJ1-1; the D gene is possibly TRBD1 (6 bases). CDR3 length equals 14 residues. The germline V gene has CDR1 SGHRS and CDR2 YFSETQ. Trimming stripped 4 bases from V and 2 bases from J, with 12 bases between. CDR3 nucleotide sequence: TGCGCCAGCAGCCACCAGACAGGCAACACTGAAGCTTTCTTT. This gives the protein CASSHQTGNTEAFF. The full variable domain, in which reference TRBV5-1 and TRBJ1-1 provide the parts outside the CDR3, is KAGVTQTPRYLIKTRGQQVTLSCSPISGHRSVSWYQQTPGQGLQFLFEYFSETQRNKGNFPGRFSGRQFSNSRSEMNVSTLELGDSALYLCASSHQTGNTEAFFGQGTRLTVV.

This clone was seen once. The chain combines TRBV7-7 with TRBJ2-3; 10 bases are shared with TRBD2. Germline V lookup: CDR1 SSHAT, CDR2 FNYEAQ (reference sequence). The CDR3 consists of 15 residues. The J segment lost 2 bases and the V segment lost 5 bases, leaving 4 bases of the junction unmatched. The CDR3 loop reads CASSAGLADTDTQYF. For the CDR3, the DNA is TGTGCCAGCAGCGCAGGACTAGCGGACACAGATACGCAGTATTTT.

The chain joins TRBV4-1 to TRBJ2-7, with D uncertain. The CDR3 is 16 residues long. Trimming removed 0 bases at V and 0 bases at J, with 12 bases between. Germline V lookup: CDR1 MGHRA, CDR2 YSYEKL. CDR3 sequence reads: CASSQEFRPSSYEQYF. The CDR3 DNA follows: TGCGCCAGCAGCCAAGAGTTTAGGCCTAGCTCCTACGAGCAGTACTTC.

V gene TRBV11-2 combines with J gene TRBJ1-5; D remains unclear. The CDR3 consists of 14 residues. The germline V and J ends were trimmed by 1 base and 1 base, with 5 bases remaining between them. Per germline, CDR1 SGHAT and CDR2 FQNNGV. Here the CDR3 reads CASSLAGSNQPQHF. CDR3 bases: TGTGCCAGCAGCTTAGCAGGCAGCAATCAGCCCCAGCATTTT.

The CDR3, as DNA: TGCGCCAGCAGCCGCACCGCGGGGGTGACCCCCTACGAGCAGTACTTC. This translates into CASSRTAGVTPYEQYF. The J gene is TRBJ2-7, the V gene TRBV5-1, with 7 positions matching TRBD2. The CDR3 is made up of 16 amino acids. Germline-derived CDR1 and CDR2 are SGHRS and YFSETQ. The junction had 12 bases not matched to a gene; V was cut back by 4 bases and J by 2 bases.

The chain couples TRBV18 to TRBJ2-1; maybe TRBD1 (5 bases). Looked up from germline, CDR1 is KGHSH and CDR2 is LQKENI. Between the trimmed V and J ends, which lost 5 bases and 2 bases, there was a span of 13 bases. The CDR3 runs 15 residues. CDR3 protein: CASSDSADTYNEQFF. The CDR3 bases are TGTGCCAGCTCAGACAGTGCCGACACCTACAATGAGCAGTTCTTC.

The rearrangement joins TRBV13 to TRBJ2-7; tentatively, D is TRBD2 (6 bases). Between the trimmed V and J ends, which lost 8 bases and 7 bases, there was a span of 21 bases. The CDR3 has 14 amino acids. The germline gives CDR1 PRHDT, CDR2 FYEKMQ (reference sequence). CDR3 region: CASRRATMRGEQYF. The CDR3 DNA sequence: TGTGCCAGCCGGAGGGCCACGATGCGCGGGGAGCAGTACTTC.

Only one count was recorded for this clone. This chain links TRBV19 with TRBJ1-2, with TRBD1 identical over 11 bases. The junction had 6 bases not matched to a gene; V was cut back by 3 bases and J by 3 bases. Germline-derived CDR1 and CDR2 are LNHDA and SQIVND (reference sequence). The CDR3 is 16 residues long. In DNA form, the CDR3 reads TGTGCCAGTAGTATCCTGGACAGGGGGCTTTACTATGGCTACACCTTC. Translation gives CASSILDRGLYYGYTF.

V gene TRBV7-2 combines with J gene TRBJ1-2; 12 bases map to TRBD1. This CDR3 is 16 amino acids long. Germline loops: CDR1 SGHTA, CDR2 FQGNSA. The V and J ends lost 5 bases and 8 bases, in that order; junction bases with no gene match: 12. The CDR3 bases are TGTGCCAGCAGCCCCCGACCGGGACAGGGGGCCTTCGGCTACACCTTC. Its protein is CASSPRPGQGAFGYTF.

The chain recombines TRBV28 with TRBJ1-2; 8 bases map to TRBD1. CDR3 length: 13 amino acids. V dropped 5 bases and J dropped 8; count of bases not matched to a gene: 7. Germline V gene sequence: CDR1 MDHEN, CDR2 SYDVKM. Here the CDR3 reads CASSRTGKDGYTF. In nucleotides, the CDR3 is TGTGCCAGCAGTCGGACAGGGAAAGACGGCTACACCTTC.

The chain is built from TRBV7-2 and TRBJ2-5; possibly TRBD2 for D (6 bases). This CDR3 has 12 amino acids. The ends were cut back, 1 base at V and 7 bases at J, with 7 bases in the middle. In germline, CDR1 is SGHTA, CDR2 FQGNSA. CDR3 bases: TGTGCCAGCAGCTTAGTGGAGGGGACCCAGTACTTC. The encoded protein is CASSLVEGTQYF.